A single sample gave rise to the 7 T cell receptor beta chains below, sequenced in a study of blood T cells in healthy people across ages. The use of a sample-barcoded 5' primer and a J-beta primer mix characterized a second PCR of roughly 6 to 11 cycles. TCRdb recomputed calls from the 5' RACE reads with MiXCR, one row per CDR3 protein. The sample includes under 1,000,000 distinct CDR3 sequences, roughly 40% seen only once; the top ten take roughly 13%. The specimen was blood. Receptors originate from a man younger than 35 in good health.

The chain couples TRBV29-1 to TRBJ2-1; 8 nucleotides align to TRBD2. Per the germline V gene, CDR1 is SQVTM and CDR2 is ANQGSEA. There are 15 residues in the CDR3. The V gene end was trimmed by 0 bases and the J gene end by 5 bases; junction bases not matched to a gene: 6. The CDR3 DNA sequence: TGCAGCGTTGAAGACAGACTAGCGATAAACAATGAGCAGTTCTTC. Its translation: CSVEDRLAINNEQFF.

The chain joins TRBV20-1 to TRBJ2-3, with D maybe TRBD1 (6 bases). The germline gives CDR1 DFQATT, CDR2 SNEGSKA (reference sequence). V dropped 3 bases and J dropped 4 bases, with 17 bases sitting between them. CDR3 length: 15 residues. The CDR3 region is CSARSRDIGADTQYF. In nucleotides, the CDR3 is TGCAGTGCTAGGAGCCGGGACATTGGGGCAGATACGCAGTATTTT.

The chain links TRBV10-3 to TRBJ1-2, with TRBD1 identical over 9 bases. CDR3 size: 15 residues. J was trimmed by 6 bases and V by 4 bases; bases with no gene match: 9. The germline V gene encodes CDR1 ENHRY and CDR2 SYGVKD. In DNA form, the CDR3 reads TGTGCCATCAGTGCCCTGGGGACAGGGCGTAATGGCTACACCTTC. It is translated as CAISALGTGRNGYTF.

There are a few counts of this clonotype. The gene calls are TRBV25-1 and TRBJ1-2; D not resolved. The CDR3 totals 14 residues. The ends were cut back, 2 bases at V and 2 bases at J, with 9 bases in the middle. Looked up from germline, CDR1 is MGHDK and CDR2 is SYGVNS. The CDR3 DNA reads TGTGCCAGCAGTGAAGCGGTGGAAAACTATGGCTACACCTTC. Amino acid sequence: CASSEAVENYGYTF.

A few counts support this clonotype. The V and J genes are TRBV5-5 and TRBJ1-2, with D possibly TRBD1 on 5 matching bases. The V gene's germline CDR1 is SGHKS and CDR2 YYEKEE (reference sequence). Trimming stripped 0 bases from V and 4 bases from J, with 16 bases between. CDR3 length equals 16 residues. The CDR3 DNA sequence: TGTGCCAGCAGCTTGGCCGGGGCGGGGGTCAGCTATGGCTACACCTTC. Protein sequence: CASSLAGAGVSYGYTF. Based on the CDR3 plus reference TRBV5-5 and TRBJ1-2, the full variable domain is DAGVTQSPTHLIKTRGQQVTLRCSPISGHKSVSWYQQVLGQGPQFIFQYYEKEERGRGNFPDRFSARQFPNYSSELNVNALLLGDSALYLCASSLAGAGVSYGYTFGSGTRLTVV.

This clonotype was seen at least ten times. This chain uses TRBV4-3 with TRBJ2-7, with 9 positions matching TRBD1. Germline-derived CDR1 and CDR2 are LGHNA and YSLEER. V shed 1 base, J shed 2 bases, and the junction held 3 bases outside the gene matches. There are 15 residues in the CDR3. CDR3 sequence: CASSQGQGVPYEQYF. The CDR3, as DNA: TGCGCCAGCAGCCAAGGACAGGGGGTCCCCTACGAGCAGTACTTC.

The chain uses TRBV4-1 and TRBJ2-7; 7 bases are shared with TRBD2. Germline assignment: CDR1 MGHRA and CDR2 YSYEKL. The length of the CDR3 is 14 residues. The V gene end was trimmed by 6 bases and the J gene end by 2 bases; junction bases not matched to a gene: 7. CDR3 loop: CASRELRGTYEQYF. CDR3 nucleotides: TGCGCCAGCAGAGAATTGCGGGGGACCTACGAGCAGTACTTC.